The present T cell receptor (beta chain) was sequenced within a study of cytomegalovirus exposure and HLA in healthy donors. Points from the study as a whole: Some V segments could not be told apart, so they were left out, TRBV6-2 and TRBV6-3 among them. Presence/absence results assume similar sequencing depth per donor, which may not hold.

PCR primers comprised 60 Vbeta and 13 Jbeta primers. Some clones are missing from TCRdb's copy, which holds only in-frame ones; the method was immunoSEQ multiplex PCR. The table lists about 110,000 clones, 65% to 90% of them singletons. Trimming removed 0 bases from V and 4 bases from J, with 9 bases in between. Looked up from germline, CDR1 is MGHRA and CDR2 is YSYEKL. CDR3 size: 14 residues. Details on this clone: As yet, its antigen is unknown.

This sequence was found in a woman under 40 in good health and CMV-seronegative. The sample comprised PBMCs. The genes are TRBV4-1 and TRBJ2-5; tentative D call: TRBD2 (5 bases). In DNA form, the CDR3 reads TGCGCCAGCAGCCAAGATTCGGGGTTAGAGACCCAGTACTTC. Translated, it gives CASSQDSGLETQYF.